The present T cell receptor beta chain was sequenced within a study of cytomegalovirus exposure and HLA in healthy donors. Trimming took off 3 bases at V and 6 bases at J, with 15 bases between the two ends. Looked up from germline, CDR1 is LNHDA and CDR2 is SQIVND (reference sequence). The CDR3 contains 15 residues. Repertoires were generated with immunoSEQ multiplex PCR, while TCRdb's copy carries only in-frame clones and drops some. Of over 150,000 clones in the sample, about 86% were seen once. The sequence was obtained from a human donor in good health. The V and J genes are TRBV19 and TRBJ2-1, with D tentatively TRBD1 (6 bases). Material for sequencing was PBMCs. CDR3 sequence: CASSIWDIGLNEQFF. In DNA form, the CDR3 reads TGTGCCAGTAGTATCTGGGACATCGGCCTCAATGAGCAGTTCTTC.